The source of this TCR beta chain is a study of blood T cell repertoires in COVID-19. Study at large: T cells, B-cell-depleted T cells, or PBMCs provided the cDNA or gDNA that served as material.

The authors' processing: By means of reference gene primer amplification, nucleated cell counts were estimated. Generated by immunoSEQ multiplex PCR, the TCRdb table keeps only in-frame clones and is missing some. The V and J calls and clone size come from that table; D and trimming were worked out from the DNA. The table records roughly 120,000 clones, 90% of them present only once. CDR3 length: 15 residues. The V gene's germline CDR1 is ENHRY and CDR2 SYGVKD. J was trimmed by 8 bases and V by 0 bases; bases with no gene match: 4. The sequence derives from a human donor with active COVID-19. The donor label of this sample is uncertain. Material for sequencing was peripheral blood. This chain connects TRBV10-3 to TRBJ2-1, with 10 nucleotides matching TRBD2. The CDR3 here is CAISESAGGPDEQFF. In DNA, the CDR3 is TGTGCCATCAGTGAGTCAGCGGGGGGGCCGGATGAGCAGTTCTTC.